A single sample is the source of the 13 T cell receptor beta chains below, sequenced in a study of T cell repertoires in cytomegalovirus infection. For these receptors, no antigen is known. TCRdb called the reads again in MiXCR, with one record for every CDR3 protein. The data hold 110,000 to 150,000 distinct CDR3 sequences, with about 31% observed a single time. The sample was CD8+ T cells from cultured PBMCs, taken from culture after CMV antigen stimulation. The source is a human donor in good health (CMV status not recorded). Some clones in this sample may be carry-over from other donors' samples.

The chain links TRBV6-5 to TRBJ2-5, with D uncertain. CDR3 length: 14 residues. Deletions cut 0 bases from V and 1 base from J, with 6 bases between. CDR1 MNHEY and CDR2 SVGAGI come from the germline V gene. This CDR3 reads CASSYSGIQETQYF. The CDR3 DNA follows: TGTGCCAGCAGTTACTCTGGGATCCAAGAGACCCAGTACTTC.

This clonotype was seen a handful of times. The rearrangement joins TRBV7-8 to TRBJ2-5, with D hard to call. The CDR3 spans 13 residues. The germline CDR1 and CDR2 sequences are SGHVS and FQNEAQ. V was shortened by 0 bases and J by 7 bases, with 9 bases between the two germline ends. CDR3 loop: CASSLADSSTQYF. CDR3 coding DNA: TGTGCCAGCAGCTTAGCTGACTCGTCGACCCAGTACTTC.

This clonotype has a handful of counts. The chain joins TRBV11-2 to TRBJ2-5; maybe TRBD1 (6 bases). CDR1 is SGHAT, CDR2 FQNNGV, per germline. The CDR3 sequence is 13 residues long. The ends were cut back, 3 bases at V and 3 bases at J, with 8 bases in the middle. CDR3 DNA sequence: TGTGCCAGCAGCTTGCACAGGGAAGAGACCCAGTACTTC. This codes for CASSLHREETQYF.

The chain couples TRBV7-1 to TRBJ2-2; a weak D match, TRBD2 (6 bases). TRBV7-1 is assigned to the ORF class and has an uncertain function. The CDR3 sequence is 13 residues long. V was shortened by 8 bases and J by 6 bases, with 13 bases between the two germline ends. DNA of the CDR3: TGTGCCAGCGGCTGGGGCGGGGCCGGGGAGCTGTTTTTT. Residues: CASGWGGAGELFF.

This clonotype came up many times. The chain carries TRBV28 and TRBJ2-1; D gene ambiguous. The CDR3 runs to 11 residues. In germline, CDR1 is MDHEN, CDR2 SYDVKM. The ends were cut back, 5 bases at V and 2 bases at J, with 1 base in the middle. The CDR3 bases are TGTGCCAGCAGTCCCTACAATGAGCAGTTCTTC. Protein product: CASSPYNEQFF.

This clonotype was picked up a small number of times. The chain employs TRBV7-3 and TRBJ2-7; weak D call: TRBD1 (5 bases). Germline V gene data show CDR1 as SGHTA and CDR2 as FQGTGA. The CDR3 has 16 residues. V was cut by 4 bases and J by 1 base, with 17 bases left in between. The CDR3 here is CASSSTLTEISYEQYF. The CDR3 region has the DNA TGTGCCAGCAGCTCTACGTTGACAGAGATATCCTACGAGCAGTACTTC.

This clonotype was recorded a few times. This CDR3 is CASSYAETGVGNEQFF. CDR3 nucleotides: TGCGCCAGCAGCTACGCCGAGACAGGGGTCGGCAATGAGCAGTTCTTC. The chain couples TRBV10-2 to TRBJ2-1; 8 nucleotides match TRBD1. Germline CDR1 reads WSHSY; CDR2 reads SAAADI. The CDR3 totals 16 residues. V was pared by 6 bases and J by 6 bases, with 13 bases of the junction left unmatched.

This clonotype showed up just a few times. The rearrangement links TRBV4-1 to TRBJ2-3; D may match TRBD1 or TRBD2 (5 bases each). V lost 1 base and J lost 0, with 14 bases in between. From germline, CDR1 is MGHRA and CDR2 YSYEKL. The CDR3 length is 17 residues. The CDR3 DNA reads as TGCGCCAGCAGCCAAGGGGCAGGGAGCTCTAGCACAGATACGCAGTATTTT. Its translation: CASSQGAGSSSTDTQYF.

The chain's CDR3 is CASSIGGLYEQYF. The CDR3 region has the DNA TGTGCCAGTAGTATTGGGGGGCTTTACGAGCAGTACTTC. The chain carries TRBV19 and TRBJ2-7, with D perhaps being TRBD1 or TRBD2 (6 bases each). Per germline, CDR1 LNHDA and CDR2 SQIVND (reference sequence). The CDR3 runs to 13 residues. Trimming cost V 3 bases and J 4 bases, with 10 bases left between them.

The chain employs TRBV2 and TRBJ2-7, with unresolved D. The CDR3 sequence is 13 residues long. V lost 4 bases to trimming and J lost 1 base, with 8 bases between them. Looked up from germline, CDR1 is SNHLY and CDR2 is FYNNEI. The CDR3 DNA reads TGTGCCAGCAGTGCTTGGCAGTCCTACGAGCAGTACTTC. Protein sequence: CASSAWQSYEQYF. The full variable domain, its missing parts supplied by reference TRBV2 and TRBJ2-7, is EPEVTQTPSHQVTQMGQEVILRCVPISNHLYFYWYRQILGQKVEFLVSFYNNEISEKSEIFDDQFSVERPDGSNFTLKIRSTKLEDSAMYFCASSAWQSYEQYFGPGTRLTVT.

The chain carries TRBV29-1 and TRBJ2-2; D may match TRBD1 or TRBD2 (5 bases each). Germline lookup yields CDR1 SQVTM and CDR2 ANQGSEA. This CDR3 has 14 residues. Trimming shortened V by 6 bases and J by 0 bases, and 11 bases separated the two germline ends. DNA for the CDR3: TGCAGCGTGTCCGGGACGACGAACACCGGGGAGCTGTTTTTT. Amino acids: CSVSGTTNTGELFF.

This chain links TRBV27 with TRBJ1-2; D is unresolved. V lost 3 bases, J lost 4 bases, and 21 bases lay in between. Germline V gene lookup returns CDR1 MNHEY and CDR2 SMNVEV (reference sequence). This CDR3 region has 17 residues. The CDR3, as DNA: TGTGCCAGCAGTTTCCTCTCGAGGGCAACCATCCTCTATGGCTACACCTTC. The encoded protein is CASSFLSRATILYGYTF.

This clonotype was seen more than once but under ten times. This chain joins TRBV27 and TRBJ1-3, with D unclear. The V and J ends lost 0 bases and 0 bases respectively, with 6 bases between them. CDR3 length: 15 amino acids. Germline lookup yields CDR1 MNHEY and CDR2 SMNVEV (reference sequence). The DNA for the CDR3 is TGTGCCAGCAGTTTATCTCCGCTCTCTGGAAACACCATATATTTT. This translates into CASSLSPLSGNTIYF.